This T cell receptor (beta chain) was captured in a study of cytomegalovirus exposure and HLA in healthy donors. At the level of the study: In an earlier analysis, 90 million to 120 million unique TCR beta sequences were found from some 170 million T cells. Of all 400 or so donors who were genotyped, 70% to 85% belonged to the Caucasian-associated ancestry cluster.

PCR amplification relied on 60 Vbeta primers (plus 13 Jbeta primers). Profiling relied on immunoSEQ multiplex PCR, and the TCRdb table lists in-frame clones only, not all of them. Of roughly 120,000 clones listed, approximately 69% are singletons. The study, taken as a whole, reports: Judged likely to be a sequencing artifact was a cluster of highly shared sequence variants.

On this clone: Its antigen remains unknown.

Per the germline V gene, CDR1 is MNHNY and CDR2 is SVGAGI (reference sequence). Trimming shortened V by 6 bases and J by 0 bases, and 12 bases separated the two germline ends. The length of the CDR3 is 14 residues. The chain employs TRBV6-6 and TRBJ2-7, with D possibly TRBD2 on 5 matching bases. The TCR comes from a woman aged 50 to 60 in good health and CMV-seropositive. Sequenced material: PBMCs. CDR3 protein: CASRGWEFSYEQYF. The CDR3 DNA is TGTGCCAGCAGAGGTTGGGAGTTCTCCTACGAGCAGTACTTC.